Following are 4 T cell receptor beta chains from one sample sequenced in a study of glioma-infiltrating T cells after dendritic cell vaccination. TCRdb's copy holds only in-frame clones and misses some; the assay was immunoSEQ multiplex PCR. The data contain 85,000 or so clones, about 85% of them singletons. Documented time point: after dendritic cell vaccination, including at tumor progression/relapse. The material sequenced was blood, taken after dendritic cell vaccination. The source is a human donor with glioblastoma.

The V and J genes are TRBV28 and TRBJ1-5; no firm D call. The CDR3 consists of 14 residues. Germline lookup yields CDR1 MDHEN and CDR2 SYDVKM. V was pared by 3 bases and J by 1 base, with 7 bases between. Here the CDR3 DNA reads TGTGCCAGCAGTTTGATACAGAGCAATCAGCCCCAGCATTTT. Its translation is CASSLIQSNQPQHF.

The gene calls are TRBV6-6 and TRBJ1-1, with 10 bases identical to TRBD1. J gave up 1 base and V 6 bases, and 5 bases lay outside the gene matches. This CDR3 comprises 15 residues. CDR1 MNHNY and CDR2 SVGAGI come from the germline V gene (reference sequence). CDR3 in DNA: TGTGCCAGCAGCCGGGGACAGGGGTGGAACACTGAAGCTTTCTTT. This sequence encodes CASSRGQGWNTEAFF.

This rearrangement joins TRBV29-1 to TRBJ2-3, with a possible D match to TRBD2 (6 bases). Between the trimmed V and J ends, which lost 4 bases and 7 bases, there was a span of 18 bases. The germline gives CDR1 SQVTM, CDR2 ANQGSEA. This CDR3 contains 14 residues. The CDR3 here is CSVVSRDLRNTQYF. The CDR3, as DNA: TGCAGCGTTGTTTCGCGGGATTTACGAAATACGCAGTATTTT.

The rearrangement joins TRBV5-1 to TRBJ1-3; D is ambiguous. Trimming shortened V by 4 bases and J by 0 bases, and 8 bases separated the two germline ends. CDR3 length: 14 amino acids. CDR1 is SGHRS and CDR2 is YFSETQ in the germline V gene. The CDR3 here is CASSAGSSGNTIYF. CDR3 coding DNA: TGCGCCAGCAGCGCCGGGAGCTCTGGAAACACCATATATTTT.